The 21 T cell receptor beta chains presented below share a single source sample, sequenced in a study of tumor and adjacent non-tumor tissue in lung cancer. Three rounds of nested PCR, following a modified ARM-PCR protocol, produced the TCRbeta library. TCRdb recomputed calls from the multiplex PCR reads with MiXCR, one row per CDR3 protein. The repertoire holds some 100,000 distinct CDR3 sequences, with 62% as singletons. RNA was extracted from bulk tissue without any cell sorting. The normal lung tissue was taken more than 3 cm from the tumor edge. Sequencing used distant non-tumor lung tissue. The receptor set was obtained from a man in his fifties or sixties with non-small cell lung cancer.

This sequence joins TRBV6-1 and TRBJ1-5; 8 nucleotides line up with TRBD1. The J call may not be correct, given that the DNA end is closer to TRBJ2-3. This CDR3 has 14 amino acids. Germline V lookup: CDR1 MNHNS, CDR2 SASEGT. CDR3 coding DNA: TGTGCCAGCAGTCAGGATCCAGGGGGCCGACCCCAGTATTTT. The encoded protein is CASSQDPGGRPQYF.

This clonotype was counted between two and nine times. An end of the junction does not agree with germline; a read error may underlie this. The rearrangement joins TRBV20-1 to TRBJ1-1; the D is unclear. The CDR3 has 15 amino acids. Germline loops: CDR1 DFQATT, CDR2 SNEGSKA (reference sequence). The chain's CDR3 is CSAGDFTAGNTEAFF. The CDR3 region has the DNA TGCAGTGCTGGAGATTTTACGGCAGGGAACACTGAAGCTTTCTTT.

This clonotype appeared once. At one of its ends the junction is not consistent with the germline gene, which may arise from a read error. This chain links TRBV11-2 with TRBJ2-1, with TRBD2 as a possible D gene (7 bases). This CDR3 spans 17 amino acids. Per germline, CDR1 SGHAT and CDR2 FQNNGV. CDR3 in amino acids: CASSLVVSRGRGNEQFF. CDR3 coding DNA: TGTGCCAGCAGTTTAGTGGTTTCTAGGGGGAGGGGCAATGAGCAGTTCTTC. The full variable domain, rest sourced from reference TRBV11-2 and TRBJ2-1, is EAGVAQSPRYKIIEKRQSVAFWCNPISGHATLYWYQQILGQGPKLLIQFQNNGVVDDSQLPKDRFSAERLKGVDSTLKIQPAKLEDSAVYLCASSLVVSRGRGNEQFFGPGTRLTVL.

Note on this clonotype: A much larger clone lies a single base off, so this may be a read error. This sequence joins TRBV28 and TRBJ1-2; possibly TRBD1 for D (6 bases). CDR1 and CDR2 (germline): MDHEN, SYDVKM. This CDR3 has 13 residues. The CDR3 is CASTLTGNYGYTF. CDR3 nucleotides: TGTGCCAGCACTTTAACAGGGAACTATGGCTACACCTTC.

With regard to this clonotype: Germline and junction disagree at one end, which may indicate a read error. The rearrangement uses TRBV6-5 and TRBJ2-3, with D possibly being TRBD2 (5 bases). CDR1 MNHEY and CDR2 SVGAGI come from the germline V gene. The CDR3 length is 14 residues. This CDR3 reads CASSYTDSTDTQYF. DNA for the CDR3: TGTGCCAGTAGTTACACGGACTCTACAGATACGCAGTATTTT.

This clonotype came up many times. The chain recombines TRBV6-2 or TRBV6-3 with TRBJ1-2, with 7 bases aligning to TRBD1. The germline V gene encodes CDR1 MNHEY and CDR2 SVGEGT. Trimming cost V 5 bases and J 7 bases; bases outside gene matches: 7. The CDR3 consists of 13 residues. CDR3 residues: CASSRPTGVGYTF. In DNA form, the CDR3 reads TGTGCCAGCAGTCGACCAACAGGGGTTGGCTACACCTTC.

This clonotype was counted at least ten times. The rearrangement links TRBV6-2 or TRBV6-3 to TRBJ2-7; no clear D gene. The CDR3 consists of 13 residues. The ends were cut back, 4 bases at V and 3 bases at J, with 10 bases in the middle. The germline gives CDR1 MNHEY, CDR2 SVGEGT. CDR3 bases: TGTGCCAGCAGTTTCGACTCCCTCTACGAGCAGTACTTC. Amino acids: CASSFDSLYEQYF.

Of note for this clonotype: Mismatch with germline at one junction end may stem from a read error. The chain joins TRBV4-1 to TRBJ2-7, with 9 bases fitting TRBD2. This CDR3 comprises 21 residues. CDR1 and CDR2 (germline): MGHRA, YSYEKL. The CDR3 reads CTSSRDRRDTPGLAEIYEQYF. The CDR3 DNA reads TGCACCAGCAGCCGAGACAGAAGAGACACACCGGGACTAGCAGAGATCTACGAGCAGTACTTC.

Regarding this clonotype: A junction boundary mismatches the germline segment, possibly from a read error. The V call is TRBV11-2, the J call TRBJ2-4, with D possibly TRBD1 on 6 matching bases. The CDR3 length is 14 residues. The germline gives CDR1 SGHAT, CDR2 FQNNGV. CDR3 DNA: TGTGCCAGCAGCTTAGTGAGGACAGAAAACATTAAGTACTTC. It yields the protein CASSLVRTENIKYF.

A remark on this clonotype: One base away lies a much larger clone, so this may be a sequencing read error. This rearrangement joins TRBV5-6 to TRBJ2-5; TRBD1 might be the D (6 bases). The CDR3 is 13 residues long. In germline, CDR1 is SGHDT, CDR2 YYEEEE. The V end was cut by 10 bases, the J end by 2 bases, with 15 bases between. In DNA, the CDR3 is TGTGCCTGCATCGTGACAGGTCAAGAGACCCAGTACTTC. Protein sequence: CACIVTGQETQYF.

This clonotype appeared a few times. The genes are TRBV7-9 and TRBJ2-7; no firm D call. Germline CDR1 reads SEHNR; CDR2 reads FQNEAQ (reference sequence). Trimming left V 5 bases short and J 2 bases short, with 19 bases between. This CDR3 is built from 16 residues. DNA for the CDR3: TGTGCCAGCAGCCCTCCCTGGGGTGACGGCGCCTACGAGCAGTACTTC. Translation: CASSPPWGDGAYEQYF.

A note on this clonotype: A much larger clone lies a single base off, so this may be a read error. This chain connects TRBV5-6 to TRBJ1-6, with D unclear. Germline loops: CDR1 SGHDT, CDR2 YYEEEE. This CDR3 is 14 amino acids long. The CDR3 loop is CASGLKQPNSPLHF. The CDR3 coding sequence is TGTGCCAGCGGCTTGAAGCAGCCTAATTCACCCCTCCACTTT.

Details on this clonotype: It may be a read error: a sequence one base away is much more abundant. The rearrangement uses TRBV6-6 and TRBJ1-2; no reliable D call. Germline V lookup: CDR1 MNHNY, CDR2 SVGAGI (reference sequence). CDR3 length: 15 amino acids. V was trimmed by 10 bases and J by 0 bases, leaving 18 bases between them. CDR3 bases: TGTGCCAACACGTGGTTCGCGAGTGCTAACTATGGCTACACCTTC. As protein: CANTWFASANYGYTF.

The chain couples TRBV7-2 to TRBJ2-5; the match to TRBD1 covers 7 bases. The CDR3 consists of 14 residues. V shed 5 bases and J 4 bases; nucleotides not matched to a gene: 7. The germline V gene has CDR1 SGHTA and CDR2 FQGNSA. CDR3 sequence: CASSKTGNRETQYF. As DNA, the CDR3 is TGTGCCAGCAGCAAGACAGGGAATCGAGAGACCCAGTACTTC.

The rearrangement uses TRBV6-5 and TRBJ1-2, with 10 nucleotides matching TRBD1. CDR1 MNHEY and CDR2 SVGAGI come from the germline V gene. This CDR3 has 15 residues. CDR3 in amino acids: CVGSPRPGTGVGYTF. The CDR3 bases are TGTGTCGGCAGTCCGAGGCCGGGGACAGGGGTTGGCTACACCTTC.

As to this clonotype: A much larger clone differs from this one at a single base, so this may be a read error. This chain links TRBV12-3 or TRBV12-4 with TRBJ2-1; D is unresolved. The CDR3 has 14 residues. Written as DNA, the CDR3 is TGTGCCAGCAGTTTTGGCGGACCAAACAATGAGCAGTTATTC. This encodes CASSFGGPNNEQLF.

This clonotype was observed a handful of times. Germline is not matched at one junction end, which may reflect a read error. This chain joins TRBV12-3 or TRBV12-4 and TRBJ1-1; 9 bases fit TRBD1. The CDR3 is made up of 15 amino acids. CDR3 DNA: TGTGCCAACAGTTTAGGGACAGGGATAGGGACTGAAGCTTTCTTT. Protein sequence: CANSLGTGIGTEAFF.

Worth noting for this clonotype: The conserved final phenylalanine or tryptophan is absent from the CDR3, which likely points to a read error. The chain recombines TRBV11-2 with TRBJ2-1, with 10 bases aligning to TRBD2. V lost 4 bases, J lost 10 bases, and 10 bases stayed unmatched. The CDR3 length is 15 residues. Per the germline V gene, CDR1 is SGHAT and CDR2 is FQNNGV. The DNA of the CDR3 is TGTGCCAGCAGCTCGCGGACTAGCGGCTATAACGAGCAGTTCTAC. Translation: CASSSRTSGYNEQFY.

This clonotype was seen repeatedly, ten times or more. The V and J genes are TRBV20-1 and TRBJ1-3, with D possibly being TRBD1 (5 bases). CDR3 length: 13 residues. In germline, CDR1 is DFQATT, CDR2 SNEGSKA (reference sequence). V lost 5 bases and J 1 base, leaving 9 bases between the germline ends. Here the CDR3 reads CSAQGVSGNTIYF. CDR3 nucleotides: TGCAGTGCTCAAGGGGTTTCTGGAAACACCATATATTTT.

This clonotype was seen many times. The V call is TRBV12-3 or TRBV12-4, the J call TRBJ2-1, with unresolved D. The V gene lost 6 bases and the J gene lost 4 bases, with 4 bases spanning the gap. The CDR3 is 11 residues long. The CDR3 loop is CASRNYNEQFF. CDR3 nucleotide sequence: TGTGCCAGCAGAAATTACAATGAGCAGTTCTTC.

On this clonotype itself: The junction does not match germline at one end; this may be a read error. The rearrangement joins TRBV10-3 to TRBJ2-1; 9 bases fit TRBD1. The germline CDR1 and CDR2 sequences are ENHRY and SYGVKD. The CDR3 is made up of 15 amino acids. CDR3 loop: CAIGNLTGGKDEQLF. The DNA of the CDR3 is TGTGCCATCGGTAACTTAACAGGGGGCAAAGATGAGCAGCTCTTC.